The 17 T cell receptor beta chains given below trace back to one sample, sequenced in a study. Using its own MiXCR run on the reads, TCRdb lists one record per CDR3 protein. Of over 1,500 distinct CDR3 sequences listed, 25% to 35% are singletons. The specimen sequenced was CD8+ T cells (not recorded whether cultured). Receptors originate from a female donor.

On this clonotype itself: This may stem from a read error, because a much larger clone lies one nucleotide away. J is TRBJ2-7 and V is TRBV20-1; no firm D call. CDR1 is DFQATT, CDR2 SNEGSKA, per germline (reference sequence). This CDR3 has 15 amino acids. Trimming stripped 3 bases from V and 1 base from J, with 16 bases between. CDR3 DNA: TGCAGTGCTAGGGTCGACGGGTTCTTGTCCTACGAGCAGTACTTC. It translates to CSARVDGFLSYEQYF.

This clonotype is large within its sample. CDR3 in amino acids: CATSGFPDTQYF. CDR3 bases: TGTGCCACCAGCGGATTTCCAGATACGCAGTATTTT. This sequence joins TRBV15 and TRBJ2-3; D is ambiguous. The V end lost 5 bases, the J end lost 4 bases, and 7 bases lay between the germline ends. This CDR3 spans 12 amino acids. Germline V gene sequence: CDR1 LNHNV, CDR2 YYDKDF (reference sequence).

By share of the sample, this clonotype is medium-sized. This rearrangement joins TRBV4-3 to TRBJ1-5; no definite D call. This CDR3 has 14 amino acids. Germline CDR1 and CDR2: LGHNA and YSLEER. The V gene lost 0 bases and the J gene lost 1 base, with 4 bases spanning the gap. In nucleotides, the CDR3 is TGCGCCAGCAGCCAAGATGTGAGCAATCAGCCCCAGCATTTT. As protein: CASSQDVSNQPQHF.

In its sample, this clonotype is medium-sized. The chain recombines TRBV7-6 with TRBJ2-3; 9 positions match TRBD1. This CDR3 has 14 amino acids. V lost 5 bases to trimming and J lost 4 bases; unmatched junction nucleotides: 4. Germline lookup yields CDR1 SGHVS and CDR2 FNYEAQ. The DNA for the CDR3 is TGTGCCAGCAGCAAGGACAGGGGTGCAGATACGCAGTATTTT. Its protein product is CASSKDRGADTQYF.

Comments on this clonotype: The junction does not match germline at one end; this may be a read error. V gene TRBV6-1 combines with J gene TRBJ2-7, with D tentatively TRBD2 (5 bases). CDR3 length: 13 amino acids. Germline V gene sequence: CDR1 MNHNS, CDR2 SASEGT. CDR3 DNA: TGTGCCAGCAGTGACCCGGAGGCCTACGGGCAGTACTTC. Its translation is CASSDPEAYGQYF.

This clonotype is medium-sized. The chain combines TRBV9 with TRBJ2-1, with 7 bases fitting TRBD1. Germline V gene lookup returns CDR1 SGDLS and CDR2 YYNGEE. V lost 3 bases and J lost 3; bases outside the gene matches: 6. The CDR3 spans 15 residues. The CDR3: CASSARDSRYNEQFF. The CDR3 coding sequence is TGTGCCAGCAGCGCCCGGGACAGCCGCTACAATGAGCAGTTCTTC. The complete variable domain, with remaining parts taken from reference TRBV9 and TRBJ2-1, reads DSGVTQTPKHLITATGQRVTLRCSPRSGDLSVYWYQQSLDQGLQFLIQYYNGEERAKGNILERFSAQQFPDLHSELNLSSLELGDSALYFCASSARDSRYNEQFFGPGTRLTVL.

The sample holds one count of this clonotype. The rearrangement uses TRBV3-1 and TRBJ1-2, with D unclear. Germline loops: CDR1 LGHDT, CDR2 YNNKEL (reference sequence). The CDR3 runs 15 residues. Trimming left V 9 bases short and J 4 bases short, with 21 bases between. CDR3 DNA sequence: TGTGCCAGAGGCCAAGTTTCGGCAGAGCTCTATGGCTACACCTTC. It codes for CARGQVSAELYGYTF.

In this sample, this clonotype is large. The chain is built from TRBV29-1 and TRBJ2-6, with a tentative D call TRBD1 (6 bases). The germline V gene encodes CDR1 SQVTM and CDR2 ANQGSEA. The V end lost 0 bases, the J end lost 0 bases, and 9 bases lay between the germline ends. The CDR3 contains 16 residues. CDR3 region: CSVEDRGISGANVLTF. The DNA for the CDR3 is TGCAGCGTTGAAGACAGGGGTATCTCTGGGGCCAACGTCCTGACTTTC. Full variable domain (remainder filled in from reference TRBV29-1 and TRBJ2-6): SAVISQKPSRDICQRGTSLTIQCQVDSQVTMMFWYRQQPGQSLTLIATANQGSEATYESGFVIDKFPISRPNLTFSTLTVSNMSPEDSSIYLCSVEDRGISGANVLTFGAGSRLTVL.

About this clonotype itself: Given the absence of the conserved phenylalanine or tryptophan at the CDR3 end, a read error is likely. The chain carries TRBV5-1 and TRBJ2-5; 7 nucleotides align to TRBD1. Losses at the gene ends were 4 bases for V and 3 bases for J; bases not matched to a gene: 9. Germline V gives CDR1 SGHRS, CDR2 YFSETQ. This CDR3 has 15 amino acids. Here the CDR3 DNA reads TGCGCCAGCAGCCACGGGACAGCCTTTGAAGAGACCCAGTACTTA. It yields the protein CASSHGTAFEETQYL.

Regarding this clonotype: No conserved phenylalanine or tryptophan ends this CDR3, so it is likely a read error. No DNA is shown, since the ends of the CDR3 on it are uncertain; the CDR3 is the one TCRdb lists. The chain joins TRBV20-1 to TRBJ1-1. The CDR3 has 11 amino acids, counting both end residues. In germline, CDR1 is DFQATT, CDR2 SNEGSKA (reference sequence). CDR3 amino acids: CSARGADFSFV.

By share of the sample, this clonotype is large. The chain combines TRBV7-9 with TRBJ1-1; no reliable D call. The germline gives CDR1 SEHNR, CDR2 FQNEAQ (reference sequence). The CDR3 has 12 amino acids. CDR3 nucleotides: TGTGTGGGCTCGTCCCCGAACACTGAAGCTTTCTTT. Translation: CVGSSPNTEAFF.

By sample fraction, this clonotype is medium-sized. The V gene is TRBV28, the J gene TRBJ2-7, with D possibly being TRBD1 or TRBD2 (5 bases each). CDR1 is MDHEN and CDR2 is SYDVKM in the germline V gene. The CDR3 extends over 17 amino acids. The ends were cut back, 4 bases at V and 0 bases at J, with 19 bases in the middle. The CDR3 is CASSWRFGTSSSYEQYF. DNA of the CDR3: TGTGCCAGCAGTTGGAGATTCGGGACCTCAAGCTCCTACGAGCAGTACTTC.

Only one count was recorded for this clonotype. The germline gene is not matched at one end of the junction; a read error may be the cause. The rearrangement uses TRBV20-1 and TRBJ2-7; no definite D call. Looked up from germline, CDR1 is DFQATT and CDR2 is SNEGSKA (reference sequence). The CDR3 spans 13 residues. The CDR3 DNA is TGCAGTGCTGGAGATCTTGTTAGATACGAGCAGTACTTC. Translation: CSAGDLVRYEQYF.

Comments on this clonotype: Likely a read error: the CDR3 ends without its conserved phenylalanine or tryptophan. The gene calls are TRBV29-1 and TRBJ1-4; maybe TRBD1 (5 bases). The CDR3 runs 13 residues. V was cut by 6 bases and J by 4 bases, with 12 bases left in between. Looked up from germline, CDR1 is SQVTM and CDR2 is ANQGSEA. The CDR3 spells CSVNRWGNEKLFP. The CDR3 DNA is TGCAGCGTCAACAGGTGGGGTAATGAAAAACTGTTTCCT.

The chain links TRBV6-2 or TRBV6-3 to TRBJ2-7, with D tentatively TRBD1 (5 bases). V lost 4 bases and J 4 bases, leaving 8 bases between the germline ends. This CDR3 contains 12 residues. CDR1 and CDR2 (germline): MNHEY, SVGEGT. CDR3 bases: TGTGCCAGCAGTTCCCAGGGTTACGAGCAGTACTTC. Protein product: CASSSQGYEQYF.

This clonotype was picked up a small number of times. Because the CDR3 is missing its conserved closing phenylalanine or tryptophan, this is likely a read error. The J gene is TRBJ2-5, the V gene TRBV7-9; D perhaps matches TRBD2 (7 bases). The germline V gene has CDR1 SEHNR and CDR2 FQNEAQ (reference sequence). The CDR3 runs to 14 residues. CDR3 sequence reads: CASRSRGAWETQYL. The CDR3 DNA reads as TGTGCCAGCCGGAGTCGGGGGGCTTGGGAGACTCAGTACCTC.

Concerning this clonotype itself: A much bigger clone sits one base away, suggesting this may be a read error. The chain links TRBV20-1 to TRBJ2-5, with TRBD1 identical over 8 bases. From germline, CDR1 is DFQATT and CDR2 SNEGSKA (reference sequence). The V segment lost 3 bases and the J segment 4 bases; nucleotides outside the gene matches: 13. The CDR3 loop spans 16 amino acids. The CDR3 reads CSARGITGGAGETQYF. In DNA, the CDR3 is TGCAGTGCTAGGGGGATTACAGGGGGAGCGGGAGAGACCCAGTACTTC.